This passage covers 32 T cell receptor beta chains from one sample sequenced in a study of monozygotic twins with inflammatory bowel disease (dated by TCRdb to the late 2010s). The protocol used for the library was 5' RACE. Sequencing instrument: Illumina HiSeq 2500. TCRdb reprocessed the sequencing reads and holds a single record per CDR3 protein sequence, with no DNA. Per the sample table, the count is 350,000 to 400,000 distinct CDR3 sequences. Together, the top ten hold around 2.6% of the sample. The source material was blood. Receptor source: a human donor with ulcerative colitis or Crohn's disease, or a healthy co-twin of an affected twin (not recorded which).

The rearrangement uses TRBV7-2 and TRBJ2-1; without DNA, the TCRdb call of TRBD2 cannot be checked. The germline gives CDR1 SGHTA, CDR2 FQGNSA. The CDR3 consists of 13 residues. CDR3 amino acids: CASSLAARGEQFF.

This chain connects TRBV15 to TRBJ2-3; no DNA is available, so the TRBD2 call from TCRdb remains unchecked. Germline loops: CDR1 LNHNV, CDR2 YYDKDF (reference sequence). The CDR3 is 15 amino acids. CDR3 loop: CATSRDLAEGDTQYF.

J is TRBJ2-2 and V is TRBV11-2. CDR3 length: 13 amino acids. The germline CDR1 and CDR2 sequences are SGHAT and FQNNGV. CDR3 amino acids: CASSLVYTGELFF.

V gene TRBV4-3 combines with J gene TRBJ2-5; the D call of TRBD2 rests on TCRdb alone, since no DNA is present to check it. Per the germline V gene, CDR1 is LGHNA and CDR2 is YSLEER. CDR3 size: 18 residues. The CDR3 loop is CASSQDPPSGDRGETQYF.

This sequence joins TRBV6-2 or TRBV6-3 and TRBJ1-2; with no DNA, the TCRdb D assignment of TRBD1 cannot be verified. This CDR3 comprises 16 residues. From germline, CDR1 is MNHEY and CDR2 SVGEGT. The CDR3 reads CASSSRTMDSFRGYTF.

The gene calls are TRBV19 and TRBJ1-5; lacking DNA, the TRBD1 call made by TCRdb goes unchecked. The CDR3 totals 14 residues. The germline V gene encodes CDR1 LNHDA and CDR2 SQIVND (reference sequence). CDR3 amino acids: CASTRGTGVQPQHF.

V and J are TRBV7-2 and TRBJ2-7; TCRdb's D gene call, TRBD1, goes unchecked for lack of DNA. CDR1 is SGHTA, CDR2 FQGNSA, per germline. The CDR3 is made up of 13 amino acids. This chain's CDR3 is CASSPGAIYEQYF.

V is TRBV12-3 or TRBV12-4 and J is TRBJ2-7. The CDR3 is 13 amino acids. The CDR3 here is CASSFMGSYEQYF.

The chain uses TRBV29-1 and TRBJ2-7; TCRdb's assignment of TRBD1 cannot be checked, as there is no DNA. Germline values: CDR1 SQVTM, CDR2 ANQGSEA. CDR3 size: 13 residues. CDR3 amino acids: CSVGGQGAYEQYF.

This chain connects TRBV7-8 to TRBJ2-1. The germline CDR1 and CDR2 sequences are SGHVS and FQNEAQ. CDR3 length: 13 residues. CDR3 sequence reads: CASSLNGHNEQFF.

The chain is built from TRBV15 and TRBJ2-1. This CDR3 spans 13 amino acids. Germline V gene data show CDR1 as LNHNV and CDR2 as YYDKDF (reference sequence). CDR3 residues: CATSRERHNEQFF.

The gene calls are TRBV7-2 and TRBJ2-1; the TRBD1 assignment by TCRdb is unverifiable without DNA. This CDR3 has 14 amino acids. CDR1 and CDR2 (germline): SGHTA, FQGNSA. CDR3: CASSPGTEYNEQFF.

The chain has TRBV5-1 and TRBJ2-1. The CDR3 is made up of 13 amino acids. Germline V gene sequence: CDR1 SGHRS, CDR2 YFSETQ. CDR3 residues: CASSPGSLNEQFF.

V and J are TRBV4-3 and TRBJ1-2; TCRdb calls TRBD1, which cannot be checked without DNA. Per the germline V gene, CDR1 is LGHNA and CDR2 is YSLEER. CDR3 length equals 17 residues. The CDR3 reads CASSQGAFGTGAYGYTF.

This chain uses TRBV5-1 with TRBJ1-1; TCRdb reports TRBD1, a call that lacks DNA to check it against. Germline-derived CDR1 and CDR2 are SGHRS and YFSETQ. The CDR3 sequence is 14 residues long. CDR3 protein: CASSLQGGNTEAFF.

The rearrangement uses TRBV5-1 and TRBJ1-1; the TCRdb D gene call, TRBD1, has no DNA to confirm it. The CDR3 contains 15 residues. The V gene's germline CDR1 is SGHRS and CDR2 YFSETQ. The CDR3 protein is CASSLLPGQNTEAFF.

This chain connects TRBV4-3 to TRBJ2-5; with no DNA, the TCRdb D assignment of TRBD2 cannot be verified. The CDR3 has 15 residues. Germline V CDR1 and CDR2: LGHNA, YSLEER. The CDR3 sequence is CASSQLGPAGETQYF.

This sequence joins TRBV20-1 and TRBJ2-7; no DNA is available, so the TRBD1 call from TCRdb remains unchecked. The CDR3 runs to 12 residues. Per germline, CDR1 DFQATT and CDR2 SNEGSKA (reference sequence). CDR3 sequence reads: CSASGGLNEQYF.

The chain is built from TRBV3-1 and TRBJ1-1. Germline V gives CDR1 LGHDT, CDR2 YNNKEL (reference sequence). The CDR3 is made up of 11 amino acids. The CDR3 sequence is CASSQASEAFF. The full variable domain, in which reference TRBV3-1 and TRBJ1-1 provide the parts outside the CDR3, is DTAVSQTPKYLVTQMGNDKSIKCEQNLGHDTMYWYKQDSKKFLKIMFSYNNKELIINETVPNRFSPKSPDKAHLNLHINSLELGDSAVYFCASSQASEAFFGQGTRLTVV.

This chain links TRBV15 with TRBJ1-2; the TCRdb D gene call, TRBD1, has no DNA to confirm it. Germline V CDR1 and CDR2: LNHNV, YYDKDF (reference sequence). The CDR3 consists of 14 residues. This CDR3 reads CATSRGQPNYGYTF.

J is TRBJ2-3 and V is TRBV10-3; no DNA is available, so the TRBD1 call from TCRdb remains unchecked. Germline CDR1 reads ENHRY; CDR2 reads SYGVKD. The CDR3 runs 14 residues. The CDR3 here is CAIREGVTGVTQYF.

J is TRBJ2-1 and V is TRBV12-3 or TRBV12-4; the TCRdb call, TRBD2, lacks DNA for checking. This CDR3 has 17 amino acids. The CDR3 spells CASSLVWRGGSYNEQFF.

The CDR3 is CASSHRVQGIQYF. V and J are TRBV7-8 and TRBJ2-4; there is no DNA to check the TCRdb D call of TRBD1. The CDR3 is made up of 13 amino acids. CDR1 SGHVS and CDR2 FQNEAQ come from the germline V gene.

The CDR3 is CASSAVGGAYNEQFF. This sequence joins TRBV18 and TRBJ2-1. This CDR3 has 15 amino acids. The germline V gene encodes CDR1 KGHSH and CDR2 LQKENI. The full variable domain, its missing parts supplied by reference TRBV18 and TRBJ2-1, is NAGVMQNPRHLVRRRGQEARLRCSPMKGHSHVYWYRQLPEEGLKFMVYLQKENIIDESGMPKERFSAEFPKEGPSILRIQQVVRGDSAAYFCASSAVGGAYNEQFFGPGTRLTVL.

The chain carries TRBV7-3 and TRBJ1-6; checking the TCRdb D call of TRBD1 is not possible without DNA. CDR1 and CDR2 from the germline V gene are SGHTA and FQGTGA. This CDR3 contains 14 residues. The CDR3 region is CASSLRPGKSPLHF.

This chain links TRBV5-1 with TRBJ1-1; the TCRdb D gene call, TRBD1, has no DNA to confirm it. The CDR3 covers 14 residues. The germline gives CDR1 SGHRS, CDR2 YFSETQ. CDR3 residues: CASSLLAGSGEAFF. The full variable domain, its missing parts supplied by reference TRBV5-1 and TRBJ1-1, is KAGVTQTPRYLIKTRGQQVTLSCSPISGHRSVSWYQQTPGQGLQFLFEYFSETQRNKGNFPGRFSGRQFSNSRSEMNVSTLELGDSALYLCASSLLAGSGEAFFGQGTRLTVV.

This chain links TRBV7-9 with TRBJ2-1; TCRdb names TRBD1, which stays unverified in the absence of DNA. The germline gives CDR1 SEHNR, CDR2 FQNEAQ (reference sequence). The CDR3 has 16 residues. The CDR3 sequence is CASSLRAGQIVNEQFF.

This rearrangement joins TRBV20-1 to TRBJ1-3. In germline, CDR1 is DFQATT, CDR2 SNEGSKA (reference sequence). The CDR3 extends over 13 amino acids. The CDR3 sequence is CSASHGSGNTIYF.

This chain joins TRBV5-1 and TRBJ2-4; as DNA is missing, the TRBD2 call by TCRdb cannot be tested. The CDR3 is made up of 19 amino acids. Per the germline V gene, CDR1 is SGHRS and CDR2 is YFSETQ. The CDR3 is CASSSQRGGLLRAKNIQYF.

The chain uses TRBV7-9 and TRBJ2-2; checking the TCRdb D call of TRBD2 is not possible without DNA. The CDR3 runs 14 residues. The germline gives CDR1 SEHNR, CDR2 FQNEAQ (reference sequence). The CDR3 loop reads CASSVGLALGELFF.

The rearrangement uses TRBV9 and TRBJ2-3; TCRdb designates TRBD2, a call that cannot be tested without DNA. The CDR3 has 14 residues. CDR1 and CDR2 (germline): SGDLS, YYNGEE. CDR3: CASSEGPHTDTQYF.

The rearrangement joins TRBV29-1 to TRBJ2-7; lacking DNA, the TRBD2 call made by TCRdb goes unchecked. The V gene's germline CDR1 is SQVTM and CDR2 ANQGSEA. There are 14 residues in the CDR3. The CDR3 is CKVLGQRSSYEQYF.